This TCR beta chain was found in a study of T cells in Graves' hyperthyroidism and ophthalmopathy. Across the study: Before any treatment, at initial diagnosis, peripheral blood was collected. Broader study findings: A model built on 13 V-J features separated ophthalmopathy from stable hyperthyroidism.

The CDR3 runs 16 residues. RNA transcripts gave rise to amplified TCR beta CDR3 regions. With the HTBI primer set, the TCR CDR3 went through a first round of RT-PCR. TCRdb itself ran the multiplex PCR reads through MiXCR, one entry per CDR3 protein. In the table there are around 500,000 distinct CDR3 sequences, around a fifth of which are singletons. This clonotype was counted only a few times. As yet, its antigen is unknown. Diagnoses used clinical symptoms, serum thyroxine and TRAb, thyroid ultrasound and orbital computed tomography. The sequencing input was blood. The sequence was collected from a woman in her 70s with Graves' ophthalmopathy. The chain employs TRBV3-2 and TRBJ2-7; the table names TRBD2, a call not compared with the DNA. TRBV3-2 corresponds to a pseudogene. For the CDR3, the DNA is TGTGCCAGCAGCCAACCTTCTAGCGGGAGCGTCCACGAGCAGTACTTC. It yields the protein CASSQPSSGSVHEQYF.